The 20 T cell receptor beta chains below come from one sample, sequenced in a study of blood T cell repertoires in COVID-19. Clones were sequenced by immunoSEQ multiplex PCR, and TCRdb holds only the in-frame ones, with some missing. Here the sample spans about 120,000 clones, around three quarters being singletons. The sequencing input was peripheral blood. The source is a woman older than 75 with acute or convalescent COVID-19.

The chain links TRBV12-5 to TRBJ1-2; TRBD1 aligns across 7 bases. Losses at the gene ends were 4 bases for V and 0 bases for J; bases not matched to a gene: 8. The V gene's germline CDR1 is LGHNT and CDR2 FRNRAP. The CDR3 loop spans 16 amino acids. The CDR3 protein is CASGWTGQATNYGYTF. CDR3 nucleotides: TGTGCTAGTGGTTGGACCGGACAGGCCACTAACTATGGCTACACCTTC. Filled out from reference TRBV12-5 and TRBJ1-2, the complete variable domain reads DARVTQTPRHKVTEMGQEVTMRCQPILGHNTVFWYRQTMMQGLELLAYFRNRAPLDDSGMPKDRFSAEMPDATLATLKIQPSEPRDSAVYFCASGWTGQATNYGYTFGSGTRLTVV.

The chain recombines TRBV7-6 with TRBJ2-3; 7 bases fit TRBD1. The germline gives CDR1 SGHVS, CDR2 FNYEAQ. V dropped 5 bases and J dropped 4; count of bases not matched to a gene: 6. The CDR3 runs 14 residues. CDR3 in amino acids: CASSQEQGPDTQYF. The CDR3 bases are TGTGCCAGCAGCCAAGAACAGGGGCCAGATACGCAGTATTTT.

V and J are TRBV9 and TRBJ2-1; 7 bases fit TRBD2. The CDR3 extends over 15 amino acids. The V segment lost 0 bases and the J segment 4 bases; nucleotides outside the gene matches: 4. Germline values: CDR1 SGDLS, CDR2 YYNGEE. CDR3 in DNA: TGTGCCAGCAGCGTAGATAGCGGGCCTTACAATGAGCAGTTCTTC. Translating it yields CASSVDSGPYNEQFF.

The chain combines TRBV2 with TRBJ2-2, with a tentative D call TRBD1 (5 bases). The CDR3 has 15 amino acids. CDR1 is SNHLY and CDR2 is FYNNEI in the germline V gene. Trimming removed 3 bases at V and 6 bases at J, with 14 bases between. In DNA, the CDR3 is TGTGCCAGCAGTGAGGCAGGGATTGTTTCCGGGGAGCTGTTTTTT. Translation: CASSEAGIVSGELFF.

The chain has TRBV6-6 and TRBJ1-2; the match to TRBD1 covers 9 bases. The J segment lost 7 bases and the V segment lost 7 bases, leaving 7 bases of the junction unmatched. The CDR3 extends over 13 amino acids. Per the germline V gene, CDR1 is MNHNY and CDR2 is SVGAGI (reference sequence). Here the CDR3 reads CASTLTGGGGYTF. Written as DNA, the CDR3 is TGTGCCAGCACCCTAACAGGGGGCGGTGGCTACACCTTC.

The CDR3 region is CASSPEESGGNEQFF. Here the CDR3 DNA reads TGTGCCAGCAGCCCGGAGGAGAGCGGGGGCAATGAGCAGTTCTTC. The chain has TRBV3-1 (or the pseudogene TRBV3-2) and TRBJ2-7, with 8 bases lining up with TRBD2. The closer fit of TRBJ2-1 to the DNA end suggests the J call may be wrong. Germline-derived CDR1 and CDR2 are LGHDT and YNNKEL (reference sequence). This CDR3 is 15 amino acids long.

On this clone itself: Other DNA variants within this sample encode the same CDR3. The chain joins TRBV7-6 to TRBJ2-2; weak D call: TRBD2 (6 bases). This CDR3 is 16 amino acids long. The V gene lost 1 base and the J gene lost 0 bases, with 9 bases spanning the gap. Per the germline V gene, CDR1 is SGHVS and CDR2 is FNYEAQ. CDR3 region: CASSLEAGSNTGELFF. The CDR3 DNA reads TGTGCCAGCAGCTTAGAAGCGGGTTCGAACACCGGGGAGCTGTTTTTT.

V is TRBV10-3 and J is TRBJ1-2, with TRBD1 matching 7 bases. Germline V gene sequence: CDR1 ENHRY, CDR2 SYGVKD. This CDR3 is 14 amino acids long. With 5 bases clipped from V and 8 bases from J, the junction kept 11 bases outside the gene matches. The CDR3 sequence: CAISINTGVRGYTF. The CDR3 coding sequence is TGTGCCATCAGTATTAATACAGGGGTGCGCGGCTACACCTTC.

The chain recombines TRBV5-1 with TRBJ2-1, with D uncertain. CDR3 length: 13 residues. Germline-derived CDR1 and CDR2 are SGHRS and YFSETQ. V gave up 4 bases and J gave up 7 bases, with 12 bases separating them. CDR3 sequence reads: CASSPPEVNEQFF. The CDR3 DNA reads as TGCGCCAGCAGCCCCCCTGAGGTGAATGAGCAGTTCTTC. The full variable domain, rest sourced from reference TRBV5-1 and TRBJ2-1, is KAGVTQTPRYLIKTRGQQVTLSCSPISGHRSVSWYQQTPGQGLQFLFEYFSETQRNKGNFPGRFSGRQFSNSRSEMNVSTLELGDSALYLCASSPPEVNEQFFGPGTRLTVL.

In its sample, this clone was seen once. The gene calls are TRBV6-6 and TRBJ1-1; possibly TRBD1 for D (6 bases). The CDR3 consists of 15 residues. Germline loops: CDR1 MNHNY, CDR2 SVGAGI (reference sequence). Trimming took 5 bases from V and 0 from J, leaving 13 bases between them. The CDR3 DNA reads TGTGCCAGCAGTCGGACAGATTCGATGAACACTGAAGCTTTCTTT. Translation: CASSRTDSMNTEAFF.

The chain uses TRBV3-1 (or the pseudogene TRBV3-2) and TRBJ2-1; the match to TRBD2 covers 11 bases. The CDR3 covers 16 residues. Per germline, CDR1 LGHDT and CDR2 YNNKEL (reference sequence). V gave up 8 bases and J gave up 7 bases; unmatched junction bases: 13. The CDR3 DNA reads TGTGCCAGCGTCCTAAACCCACTAGCGGGAGTGAATGAGCAGTTCTTC. Amino acid sequence: CASVLNPLAGVNEQFF.

V is TRBV30 and J is TRBJ2-5; 12 bases fit TRBD2. J lost 5 bases, V lost 1 base, and 8 bases had no gene match. The length of the CDR3 is 16 residues. Germline CDR1 and CDR2: GTSNPN and SVGIG (reference sequence). The CDR3 bases are TGTGCCTGGAGTGCTTCTAGCGGGGGGGCCTCGGAGACCCAGTACTTC. It translates to CAWSASSGGASETQYF.

The chain joins TRBV9 to TRBJ1-1; 8 positions agree with TRBD1. The CDR3 has 14 amino acids. V gave up 2 bases and J gave up 4 bases; unmatched junction bases: 4. Per germline, CDR1 SGDLS and CDR2 YYNGEE. CDR3 loop: CASSVTGGSTEAFF. CDR3 nucleotide sequence: TGTGCCAGCAGCGTTACAGGGGGGAGCACTGAAGCTTTCTTT.

CDR3 region: CASSPPTTSTDTQYF. CDR3 DNA sequence: TGTGCCAGCAGTCCACCCACCACTAGCACAGATACGCAGTATTTT. The chain couples TRBV2 to TRBJ2-3; D is uncertain. Germline V lookup: CDR1 SNHLY, CDR2 FYNNEI. Deletions cut 5 bases from V and 0 bases from J, with 12 bases between. The CDR3 length is 15 residues.

This sequence joins TRBV5-1 and TRBJ2-5; D is perhaps TRBD2 (5 bases). This CDR3 spans 12 amino acids. Germline CDR1 reads SGHRS; CDR2 reads YFSETQ. The germline V and J ends were trimmed by 7 bases and 2 bases, with 9 bases remaining between them. CDR3 in amino acids: CASGEGQETQYF. As DNA, the CDR3 is TGCGCCAGCGGCGAGGGACAAGAGACCCAGTACTTC. The full variable domain, completed using reference TRBV5-1 and TRBJ2-5, is KAGVTQTPRYLIKTRGQQVTLSCSPISGHRSVSWYQQTPGQGLQFLFEYFSETQRNKGNFPGRFSGRQFSNSRSEMNVSTLELGDSALYLCASGEGQETQYFGPGTRLLVL.

There are a few counts of this clone. This rearrangement joins TRBV4-1 to TRBJ1-2; D gene uncertain. The germline V gene has CDR1 MGHRA and CDR2 YSYEKL. V lost 0 bases to trimming and J lost 8 bases, with 13 bases between them. CDR3 length: 14 amino acids. The CDR3 nucleotides are TGCGCCAGCAGCCAAGATGGTAGGGAGGGAGGCTACACCTTC. Translated: CASSQDGREGGYTF.

This sequence joins TRBV5-6 and TRBJ2-1; weak D call: TRBD2 (6 bases). V shed 0 bases and J shed 2 bases, with 12 bases lying between them. Per germline, CDR1 SGHDT and CDR2 YYEEEE. The CDR3 extends over 16 amino acids. CDR3 coding DNA: TGTGCCAGCAGCTTGGAGGGCGGGGTGGCCTACAATGAGCAGTTCTTC. Protein: CASSLEGGVAYNEQFF.

The chain is built from TRBV15 and TRBJ1-4; D uncertain. V was cut by 1 base and J by 4 bases, with 4 bases left in between. This CDR3 is 13 amino acids long. Germline V gene data show CDR1 as LNHNV and CDR2 as YYDKDF (reference sequence). The CDR3 protein is CATSRAVNEKLFF. The CDR3 DNA reads as TGTGCCACCAGCAGAGCGGTTAATGAAAAACTGTTTTTT.

The chain links TRBV3-1 (or the pseudogene TRBV3-2) to TRBJ1-4; 8 bases are shared with TRBD1. Germline values: CDR1 LGHDT, CDR2 YNNKEL (reference sequence). The CDR3 totals 15 residues. V lost 2 bases, J lost 3 bases, and 2 bases stayed unmatched. The DNA for the CDR3 is TGTGCCAGCAGCCAATTGGACAGGGCTAATGAAAAACTGTTTTTT. Its protein product is CASSQLDRANEKLFF.

This clone was picked up one time. The genes are TRBV4-3 and TRBJ1-2; weak D call: TRBD1 (6 bases). Trimming stripped 1 base from V and 3 bases from J, with 9 bases between. Germline lookup yields CDR1 LGHNA and CDR2 YSLEER. The CDR3 is 14 residues long. CDR3: CASSQVGGDYGYTF. The CDR3 nucleotides are TGCGCCAGCAGCCAAGTAGGGGGTGACTATGGCTACACCTTC.